The sequence of this T cell receptor beta chain was determined in a study of radiation and T cells in renal cell carcinoma. Study details: Nephrectomy followed 15 Gy stereotactic body radiation by 4 weeks. Regarding the study as a whole: In blood, top tumor clones expanded by 2 weeks, shrinking by 4.

This clone has more than one count but fewer than ten. Its target is not known. Noted time point: blood 2 weeks post-SBRT. Noted treatment: 15 Gy SBRT to primary tumor, nephrectomy 4 weeks later. The CDR3 totals 13 residues. Germline assignment: CDR1 SGHNT and CDR2 YYREEE (reference sequence). V was trimmed by 6 bases and J by 8 bases, leaving 17 bases between them. The table came from immunoSEQ multiplex PCR; TCRdb's copy has only in-frame clones and leaves some out. The top ten hold roughly 6.3% of the sample, which has some 76,000 clones, 82% seen once. This receptor was obtained from a man aged 60 to 69 with renal cell carcinoma. The rearrangement uses TRBV5-4 and TRBJ1-1; TRBD1 might be the D (5 bases). The input for sequencing was blood, taken from a patient whose treatment included radiotherapy and nephrectomy. The CDR3 coding sequence is TGTGCCAGCATGTTGGGAGGGGCCGACGAAGCTTTCTTT. This gives the protein CASMLGGADEAFF.